This T cell receptor beta chain was captured in a study of blood T cell repertoires in COVID-19. Assay used: immunoSEQ multiplex PCR; TCRdb lists only in-frame clones, some missing. The data hold some 200,000 clones, with just over 85% observed a single time. Between the trimmed V and J ends, which lost 2 bases and 2 bases, there was a span of 12 bases. The CDR3 runs 15 residues. Germline CDR1 reads MGHRA; CDR2 reads YSYEKL. The material sequenced was peripheral blood. The sequence derives from an elderly man with acute or convalescent COVID-19. The V call is TRBV4-1, the J call TRBJ1-2; weak D call: TRBD1 (6 bases). The chain's CDR3 is CASSQTQGINYGYTF. In DNA form, the CDR3 reads TGCGCCAGCAGCCAAACCCAGGGGATAAACTATGGCTACACCTTC.